These T cell receptor beta chains were read from a single sample in a study of Graves' ophthalmopathy and Graves' hyperthyroidism. TCRdb reprocessed the multiplex PCR reads with MiXCR, giving one entry per CDR3 protein. Here the sample spans roughly 500,000 distinct CDR3 sequences, 13% to 15% being singletons. Sequencing was done on a sample of blood. These receptors came from a woman under 40 with Graves' ophthalmopathy. Each CDR3 is given with its conserved first and last residue. Fields, in order: V gene, clone size, D gene, J gene, CDR3 protein, CDR3 DNA. The D gene is left open where the match is weak. Clone size is not always given. Where it is, it says once, few, many or a class for expanded clones.

>TRBV6-1|many|TRBD1|TRBJ1-2
CASSEIGLGQPNYGYTF
TGTGCCAGCAGTGAAATCGGCCTGGGACAGCCTAACTATGGCTACACCTTC
>TRBV7-2|NA|TRBD2|TRBJ2-7
CASSYSGGADEQYF
TGTGCCAGCAGTTACTCCGGGGGGGCAGATGAGCAGTACTTC
>TRBV11-2|many|TRBD1|TRBJ1-2
CASSQDRVTYGYTF
TGTGCCAGCAGCCAGGACAGGGTCACGTATGGCTACACCTTC
>TRBV12-3/TRBV12-4|few|TRBD1|TRBJ1-2
CASSSDGTGSYGYTF
TGTGCCAGCAGTTCTGACGGGACAGGTTCCTATGGCTACACCTTC
>TRBV4-1|NA|NA|TRBJ1-6
CASSQGAGSLRMNSPLHF
TGCGCCAGCAGCCAAGGGGCAGGATCCTTACGTATGAATTCACCCCTCCACTTT
>TRBV5-6|many|NA|TRBJ2-5
CASSLPGGQETQYF
TGTGCCAGCAGCTTGCCCGGGGGCCAAGAGACCCAGTACTTC
>TRBV7-2|many|TRBD2|TRBJ2-5
CASSASSGRGQETQYF
TGTGCCAGCAGCGCGTCTAGCGGGAGGGGGCAAGAGACCCAGTACTTC
>TRBV30|NA|NA|TRBJ1-1
CAWSVGPNEAFF
TGTGCCTGGAGTGTAGGTCCGAATGAAGCTTTCTTT
>TRBV6-1|NA|TRBD1|TRBJ2-5
CATDRGFRETQYF
TGTGCCACCGACAGGGGATTTCGGGAGACCCAGTACTTC
>TRBV28|few|TRBD1|TRBJ2-2
CASSSDRDRVTGELFF
TGTGCCAGCAGTTCGGACAGGGACAGGGTAACCGGGGAGCTGTTTTTT
>TRBV24-1|many|NA|TRBJ1-2
CATSEGSYGYTF
TGTGCCACCAGTGAGGGCAGCTATGGCTACACCTTC
>TRBV7-2|many|TRBD2|TRBJ2-5
CASRLAGVETQYF
TGTGCCAGCAGATTAGCGGGAGTGGAGACCCAGTACTTC
>TRBV19|few|NA|TRBJ1-2
CATTQSSTYGYTF
TGTGCCACAACACAGTCCTCTACTTATGGCTACACCTTC
>TRBV28|many|NA|TRBJ1-1
CASGERMNTEAFF
TGTGCCAGCGGTGAACGGATGAACACTGAAGCTTTCTTT
>TRBV20-1|many|NA|TRBJ1-3
CSAGIPTGPGNTIYF
TGCAGTGCTGGCATCCCAACAGGGCCTGGAAACACCATATATTTT
>TRBV6-1|many|NA|TRBJ2-7
CASSPPESKSYEQYF
TGTGCCAGCAGTCCACCGGAGAGTAAGTCCTACGAGCAGTACTTC
>TRBV2|many|NA|TRBJ2-7
CASRRRSQGTEQYF
TGTGCCAGCAGACGGAGAAGCCAGGGGACGGAGCAGTACTTC
>TRBV24-1|NA|NA|TRBJ1-1
CATSAETNTEAFF
TGTGCCACCAGTGCCGAAACGAACACTGAAGCTTTCTTT
>TRBV12-3/TRBV12-4|NA|NA|TRBJ1-1
CASSSGGNTESFF
TGTGCCAGCAGTTCGGGGGGGAACACTGAATCTTTCTTT
>TRBV6-1|many|NA|TRBJ1-3
CASTENLGPGNTIYF
TGTGCCAGCACCGAAAATCTGGGTCCTGGAAACACCATATATTTT
>TRBV27|many|NA|TRBJ1-2
CASSTAQGRFNYGYTF
TGTGCCAGCAGCACAGCACAGGGCCGGTTTAACTATGGCTACACCTTC
>TRBV30|many|TRBD1|TRBJ1-6
CAWGTGRDSPLHF
TGTGCCTGGGGGACAGGACGGGATTCACCCCTCCACTTT
>TRBV4-2|NA|TRBD1|TRBJ2-3
CASSPLTRGTDTQYF
TGTGCCAGCAGCCCCTTAACCAGGGGGACAGATACGCAGTATTTT
>TRBV6-5|many|NA|TRBJ1-5
CASSYFEGEGSNQPQHF
TGTGCCAGCAGTTACTTCGAGGGTGAGGGGAGCAATCAGCCCCAGCATTTT
>TRBV28|many|NA|TRBJ1-6
CASSLFRGNNSPLHF
TGTGCCAGCAGTTTATTCAGAGGCAATAATTCACCCCTCCACTTT
>TRBV20-1|NA|NA|TRBJ2-5
CSAPAGGVKEKETQYF
TGCAGTGCTCCTGCTGGGGGAGTTAAGGAAAAAGAGACCCAGTACTTC
>TRBV6-5|many|TRBD2|TRBJ2-5
CASSYSATSDSGSQETQYF
TGTGCCAGCAGTTACTCGGCGACTAGTGATAGCGGGAGCCAAGAGACCCAGTACTTC
>TRBV20-1|many|TRBD1|TRBJ2-7
CSATRTGRIYEQYF
TGCAGTGCTACAAGGACAGGGAGGATCTACGAGCAGTACTTC